These 21 T cell receptor beta chains were sequenced from one sample in a study of post-analysis software for immune sequencing data. These receptors have no known antigen. Study results and caveats: TRBV5-6, TRBV5-1 and TRBV20-1 belonged to a set of about five TRBV segments that were more frequent in patients than controls.

Prepared TCR beta cDNA libraries contained unique molecular identifiers. TCRdb called the PCR reads again in MiXCR, with one record for every CDR3 protein. This sample has around 260,000 distinct CDR3 sequences; 36% occur once, and the top ten carry around 4.8%. The source material was blood. The source of these receptors is a girl aged 5 to 17 with multiple sclerosis.

For this clonotype: Since a much larger clone is just one base distant, this may be a read error. The genes are TRBV7-2 and TRBJ2-2; D is tentatively TRBD1 or TRBD2 (5 bases each). This CDR3 is built from 14 residues. Per germline, CDR1 SGHTA and CDR2 FQGNSA. For the CDR3, the DNA is TGTGCCAGCAGCTTTACTTGGGGCACCGGGGAGCGGTTTTTT. Residues: CASSFTWGTGERFF.

This chain connects TRBV20-1 to TRBJ2-7; D not resolved. CDR1 is DFQATT and CDR2 is SNEGSKA in the germline V gene (reference sequence). The CDR3 totals 14 residues. Between the trimmed V and J ends, which lost 3 bases and 3 bases, there was a span of 15 bases. The CDR3 nucleotides read TGCAGTGCTAGGCGACCACTCCTTCACTACGAGCAGTACTTC. This gives the protein CSARRPLLHYEQYF.

The rearrangement uses TRBV3-1 and TRBJ1-6; TRBD1 matches 8 bases. This CDR3 contains 17 residues. V dropped 2 bases and J dropped 3; count of bases not matched to a gene: 6. CDR1 and CDR2 from the germline V gene are LGHDT and YNNKEL (reference sequence). The CDR3 DNA is TGTGCCAGCAGCCAACAGACAGGGGCTATCTATAATTCACCCCTCCACTTT. This encodes CASSQQTGAIYNSPLHF.

The CDR3 protein is CASSFSGGAQTQYF. The DNA for the CDR3 is TGTGCCAGCAGTTTCTCAGGGGGCGCGCAGACCCAGTACTTC. The chain recombines TRBV28 with TRBJ2-7; 8 nucleotides match TRBD1. The J call is doubtful: the DNA matches TRBJ2-5 better. The CDR3 is made up of 14 amino acids. Per germline, CDR1 MDHEN and CDR2 SYDVKM.

The V call is TRBV12-3 or TRBV12-4, the J call TRBJ1-2; D is uncertain. V gave up 8 bases and J gave up 0 bases, with 10 bases separating them. The CDR3 is 13 residues long. CDR3 loop: CASGLGSNYGYTF. CDR3 bases: TGTGCCAGCGGGCTGGGGTCTAACTATGGCTACACCTTC.

The chain recombines TRBV5-1 with TRBJ1-6; D is undetermined. The V end was cut by 3 bases, the J end by 7 bases, with 11 bases between. CDR3 size: 14 residues. CDR1 and CDR2 (germline): SGHRS, YFSETQ. CDR3 sequence reads: CASSWEGVNSPLHF. The CDR3 DNA is TGCGCCAGCAGCTGGGAAGGAGTGAATTCACCCCTCCACTTT.

This clonotype was seen many times. The chain carries TRBV29-1 and TRBJ1-1; D is perhaps TRBD1 (6 bases). Germline V gives CDR1 SQVTM, CDR2 ANQGSEA. The length of the CDR3 is 12 residues. CDR3 protein: CRASRGNTEAFF. CDR3 coding DNA: TGCAGGGCGTCCAGGGGTAACACTGAAGCTTTCTTT.

This clonotype showed up many times. An end of the junction differs from the germline gene, which may be a read error. This chain connects TRBV20-1 to TRBJ1-4; D is unclear. The CDR3 sequence is 12 residues long. Germline-derived CDR1 and CDR2 are DFQATT and SNEGSKA (reference sequence). The CDR3 DNA follows: TGCAGTGCTAGAGACCCGCCTGAAAGACTGTTTTTT. Its protein is CSARDPPERLFF.

The rearrangement uses TRBV12-3 or TRBV12-4 and TRBJ2-7; 8 bases line up with TRBD2. The CDR3 consists of 15 residues. Trimming took 5 bases from V and 0 from J; bases not matched to a gene: 6. CDR3 sequence reads: CASSLTGTSSYEQYF. The CDR3 DNA follows: TGTGCCAGCAGTCTTACCGGGACTAGCTCCTACGAGCAGTACTTC.

This clonotype was seen ten or more times. The rearrangement links TRBV6-2 or TRBV6-3 to TRBJ1-5; possibly TRBD1 for D (6 bases). Trimming took off 6 bases at V and 5 bases at J, with 14 bases between the two ends. This CDR3 has 14 residues. The germline V gene has CDR1 MNHEY and CDR2 SVGEGT. The CDR3 here is CASREQGADQPQHF. The CDR3 DNA reads TGTGCCAGCAGGGAACAGGGTGCCGATCAGCCCCAGCATTTT.

This clonotype was detected many times. The chain has TRBV5-1 and TRBJ2-1, with 9 bases matching TRBD2. CDR1 is SGHRS, CDR2 YFSETQ, per germline. Trimming at V came to 4 bases and at J to 6 bases, leaving 5 bases not matched to a gene. This CDR3 has 14 residues. CDR3 region: CASSHGTSFNEQFF. DNA for the CDR3: TGCGCCAGCAGCCACGGGACTAGCTTCAATGAGCAGTTCTTC. The full variable domain, completed using reference TRBV5-1 and TRBJ2-1, is KAGVTQTPRYLIKTRGQQVTLSCSPISGHRSVSWYQQTPGQGLQFLFEYFSETQRNKGNFPGRFSGRQFSNSRSEMNVSTLELGDSALYLCASSHGTSFNEQFFGPGTRLTVL.

This chain links TRBV5-4 with TRBJ2-6, with TRBD1 matching over 10 bases. This CDR3 has 15 amino acids. In germline, CDR1 is SGHNT, CDR2 YYREEE (reference sequence). The V segment lost 5 bases and the J segment 3 bases; nucleotides outside the gene matches: 2. The CDR3 is CASRTGGGGANVLTF. The CDR3 coding sequence is TGTGCCAGCAGGACAGGGGGCGGTGGGGCCAACGTCCTGACTTTC.

Concerning this clonotype: It may be a read error: a sequence one base away is much more abundant. The CDR3 spells CSAPVADSYNEQYF. The CDR3 coding sequence is TGCAGTGCCCCAGTCGCGGACTCCTACAATGAGCAGTACTTC. The chain links TRBV20-1 to TRBJ2-1; tentatively, D is TRBD2 (5 bases). Near its end, the DNA agrees better with TRBJ2-7, so the J call may be wrong. Germline CDR1 and CDR2: DFQATT and SNEGSKA (reference sequence). The CDR3 has 14 residues.

In this sample, this clonotype turned up a few times. The rearrangement joins TRBV7-9 to TRBJ1-1; D possibly corresponds to TRBD1 (6 bases). The CDR3 contains 16 residues. The germline V and J ends were trimmed by 3 bases and 1 base, with 15 bases remaining between them. Per the germline V gene, CDR1 is SEHNR and CDR2 is FQNEAQ (reference sequence). CDR3 residues: CASSFPRGAANTEAFF. In nucleotides, the CDR3 is TGTGCCAGCAGCTTCCCCCGGGGGGCAGCGAACACTGAAGCTTTCTTT.

This chain connects TRBV27 to TRBJ2-5; tentatively, D is TRBD2 (5 bases). The DNA end is a closer match to TRBJ2-7, so the J assignment may be wrong. The CDR3 loop spans 13 amino acids. The germline gives CDR1 MNHEY, CDR2 SMNVEV (reference sequence). DNA for the CDR3: TGTGCCAGCAGTTCACTAGGGCGCCGCGAGCAGTACTTC. Its protein is CASSSLGRREQYF.

This clonotype was seen a handful of times. One end of the junction does not line up with germline, which may come from a read error. The chain recombines TRBV5-1 with TRBJ1-6, with TRBD1 matching over 11 bases. This CDR3 contains 15 residues. Germline lookup yields CDR1 SGHRS and CDR2 YFSETQ. This CDR3 is CASSLKGQGDSPPHF. The DNA for the CDR3 is TGCGCCAGCAGCCTTAAGGGACAGGGGGATTCACCCCCCCACTTT.

This clonotype was detected a few times. The chain has TRBV5-1 and TRBJ2-5, with a possible D match to TRBD2 (6 bases). Germline assignment: CDR1 SGHRS and CDR2 YFSETQ. Trimming took 0 bases from V and 5 from J, leaving 17 bases between them. The CDR3 is made up of 16 amino acids. In DNA form, the CDR3 reads TGCGCCAGCAGCTTGGCCACGGGGGAGAAATGGGAGACCCAGTACTTC. As protein: CASSLATGEKWETQYF.

In its sample, this clonotype was seen a few times. The chain uses TRBV27 and TRBJ1-4; D is undetermined. This CDR3 has 15 amino acids. V lost 5 bases to trimming and J lost 5 bases, with 15 bases between them. CDR1 MNHEY and CDR2 SMNVEV come from the germline V gene (reference sequence). This chain's CDR3 is CASSPTRARNEKLFF. CDR3 nucleotide sequence: TGTGCCAGCAGTCCCACACGGGCCAGGAATGAAAAACTGTTTTTT.

On this clonotype: A read error is possible here, since a much larger clone lies one base away. This CDR3 is CASSEDSLGGHTF. The CDR3 DNA reads as TGTGCCAGCAGTGAAGACAGTTTGGGAGGCCACACCTTC. V usage is TRBV2 and J usage is TRBJ1-2; D unclear. The CDR3 consists of 13 residues. Germline V gene lookup returns CDR1 SNHLY and CDR2 FYNNEI. Trimming took off 1 base at V and 12 bases at J, with 15 bases between the two ends. Combining the CDR3 with reference TRBV2 and TRBJ1-2 gives the whole variable domain EPEVTQTPSHQVTQMGQEVILRCVPISNHLYFYWYRQILGQKVEFLVSFYNNEISEKSEIFDDQFSVERPDGSNFTLKIRSTKLEDSAMYFCASSEDSLGGHTFGSGTRLTVV.

On this clonotype itself: This may arise from a read error, as a much more abundant clone is one base away. This chain joins TRBV3-1 and TRBJ2-1, with 10 positions matching TRBD2. Germline loops: CDR1 LGHDT, CDR2 YNNKEL (reference sequence). This CDR3 contains 16 residues. The CDR3 sequence: CVSSQGPAGGQNEQFF. The CDR3 nucleotides read TGTGTCAGCAGCCAGGGGCCAGCGGGAGGGCAAAATGAGCAGTTCTTC.

This clonotype has at least ten counts. V is TRBV5-1 and J is TRBJ2-1; 7 bases agree with TRBD2. V lost 1 base, J lost 5 bases, and 6 bases stayed unmatched. The CDR3 sequence is 15 residues long. The germline V gene encodes CDR1 SGHRS and CDR2 YFSETQ. Here the CDR3 reads CASSLPGGMNNEQFF. The CDR3 DNA is TGCGCCAGCAGCTTGCCGGGGGGAATGAACAATGAGCAGTTCTTC.